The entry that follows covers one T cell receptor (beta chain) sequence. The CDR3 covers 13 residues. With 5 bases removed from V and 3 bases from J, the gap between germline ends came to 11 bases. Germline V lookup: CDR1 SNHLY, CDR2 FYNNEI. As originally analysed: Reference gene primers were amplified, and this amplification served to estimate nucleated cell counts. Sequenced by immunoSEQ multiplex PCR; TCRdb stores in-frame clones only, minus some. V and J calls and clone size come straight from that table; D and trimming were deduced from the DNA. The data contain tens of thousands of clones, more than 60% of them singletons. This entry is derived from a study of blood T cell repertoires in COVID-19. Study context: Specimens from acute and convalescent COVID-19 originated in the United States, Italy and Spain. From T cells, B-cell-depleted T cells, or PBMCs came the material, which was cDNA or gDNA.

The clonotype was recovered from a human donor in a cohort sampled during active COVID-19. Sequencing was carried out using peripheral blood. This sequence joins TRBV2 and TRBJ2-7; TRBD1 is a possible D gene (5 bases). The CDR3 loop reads CASSRGAFYEQYF. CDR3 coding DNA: TGTGCCAGCAGTCGTGGGGCCTTCTACGAGCAGTACTTC.